A single sample is the source of the 22 T cell receptor beta chains below, sequenced in a study of identical twins. MiXCR, applied by TCRdb to the 5' RACE reads, yields one record per CDR3 protein. The table shows around 220,000 distinct CDR3 sequences, with 11% to 15% occurring only once. The specimen sequenced was memory (CD45RO+) T cells sorted from blood. The receptors originated from a woman under 30 in good health.

The chain recombines TRBV5-6 with TRBJ2-5; 11 bases map to TRBD2. Germline CDR1 is SGHDT and CDR2 is YYEEEE. The V and J ends lost 4 bases and 5 bases, in that order; junction bases with no gene match: 1. The CDR3 contains 13 residues. CDR3 sequence: CASSTSGSETQYF. In DNA form, the CDR3 reads TGTGCCAGCAGCACTAGCGGGAGCGAGACCCAGTACTTC.

This chain connects TRBV20-1 to TRBJ2-1; maybe TRBD2 (6 bases). The CDR3 runs to 14 residues. V was trimmed by 5 bases and J by 9 bases, leaving 20 bases between them. In germline, CDR1 is DFQATT, CDR2 SNEGSKA (reference sequence). CDR3 loop: CSADSGERPGEQFF. The CDR3 DNA reads as TGCAGTGCTGACTCGGGAGAGAGGCCCGGTGAGCAGTTCTTC.

The V gene is TRBV7-9, the J gene TRBJ2-1; D tentatively reads TRBD1 or TRBD2 (5 bases each). CDR3 length: 15 amino acids. From germline, CDR1 is SEHNR and CDR2 FQNEAQ (reference sequence). V was clipped by 5 bases and J by 3 bases, with 14 bases between them. This CDR3 is CASSRSGTVYNEQFF. The CDR3 DNA sequence: TGTGCCAGCAGCCGTTCCGGGACGGTCTACAATGAGCAGTTCTTC.

The V gene is TRBV2, the J gene TRBJ2-2, with 14 bases identical to TRBD2. This CDR3 spans 18 amino acids. The J segment lost 7 bases and the V segment lost 2 bases, leaving 9 bases of the junction unmatched. Germline loops: CDR1 SNHLY, CDR2 FYNNEI. CDR3 DNA sequence: TGTGCCAGCAGTGAACGACTAGCGGGAGGGCCGTCTAGCGGGGAGCTGTTTTTT. This translates into CASSERLAGGPSSGELFF.

The CDR3 region has the DNA TGCGCCAGCAGCTTGTACCCGGGTGTCTACGAGCAGTACTTC. Protein: CASSLYPGVYEQYF. V and J are TRBV5-1 and TRBJ2-7; D gene unclear. Trimming took 1 base from V and 3 from J, leaving 11 bases between them. Germline CDR1 and CDR2: SGHRS and YFSETQ. This CDR3 has 14 amino acids.

Only a few counts were recorded for this clonotype. The chain combines TRBV20-1 with TRBJ1-2; D perhaps matches TRBD1 (5 bases). Germline assignment: CDR1 DFQATT and CDR2 SNEGSKA (reference sequence). The CDR3 has 12 residues. The ends were cut back, 2 bases at V and 8 bases at J, with 12 bases in the middle. The CDR3 DNA is TGCAGTGCTAGACTACCAGGGAAGGGCTACACCTTC. Translation: CSARLPGKGYTF.

The genes are TRBV6-2 or TRBV6-3 and TRBJ1-5; TRBD1 is a possible D gene (5 bases). Germline CDR1 MNHEY, CDR2 SVGEGT. The CDR3 runs 13 residues. Trimming took off 5 bases at V and 3 bases at J, with 8 bases between the two ends. CDR3 in amino acids: CASSRQNNQPQHF. The CDR3 coding sequence is TGTGCCAGCAGTCGACAGAACAATCAGCCCCAGCATTTT.

This clonotype was seen many times. The chain combines TRBV12-3 or TRBV12-4 with TRBJ2-1; D is possibly TRBD1 (6 bases). The V and J ends lost 5 bases and 7 bases respectively, with 21 bases between them. The CDR3 is 16 amino acids. The CDR3, as DNA: TGTGCCAGCAGTCCCGGTATGGGTCTGGGGACAAATGAGCAGTTCTTC. It codes for CASSPGMGLGTNEQFF.

The V gene is TRBV29-1, the J gene TRBJ2-2; D may be TRBD1 or TRBD2 (6 bases each). Trimming cost V 7 bases and J 4 bases, with 10 bases left between them. Per the germline V gene, CDR1 is SQVTM and CDR2 is ANQGSEA. There are 12 residues in the CDR3. The CDR3 coding sequence is TGCAGCGCTCGGGGGCCCACCGGGGAGCTGTTTTTT. Encoded protein: CSARGPTGELFF.

This clonotype was detected ten times or more. This chain connects TRBV7-6 to TRBJ1-1; no reliable D call. Germline V gives CDR1 SGHVS, CDR2 FNYEAQ. The CDR3 has 12 residues. V lost 5 bases and J lost 1, with 5 bases in between. The CDR3 reads CASSPPNTEAFF. CDR3 nucleotide sequence: TGTGCCAGCAGCCCTCCGAACACTGAAGCTTTCTTT. The full variable domain, completed using reference TRBV7-6 and TRBJ1-1, is GAGVSQSPRYKVTKRGQDVALRCDPISGHVSLYWYRQALGQGPEFLTYFNYEAQQDKSGLPNDRFSAERPEGSISTLTIQRTEQRDSAMYRCASSPPNTEAFFGQGTRLTVV.

The V and J genes are TRBV12-3 or TRBV12-4 and TRBJ2-1; D is tentatively TRBD1 or TRBD2 (6 bases each). Trimming took 3 bases from V and 5 from J, leaving 20 bases between them. The CDR3 extends over 17 amino acids. The CDR3, as DNA: TGTGCCAGCAGTTTTGGCCCCTACGGGGGCCAAGACAATGAGCAGTTCTTC. It specifies CASSFGPYGGQDNEQFF.

Note on this clonotype: A much larger clone lies one base from this, so it may be a read error. V gene TRBV7-8 combines with J gene TRBJ1-1, with TRBD1 matching 9 bases. This CDR3 is 17 amino acids long. CDR1 is SGHVS, CDR2 FQNEAQ, per germline. V shed 0 bases and J 1 base; nucleotides not matched to a gene: 6. DNA of the CDR3: TGTGCCAGCAGCTTAGCTAGGGGACAGGGAGGGAACACTGAAGCTTTCTTT. It codes for CASSLARGQGGNTEAFF. Drawing the rest from reference TRBV7-8 and TRBJ1-1, the complete variable domain is GAGVSQSPRYKVAKRGQDVALRCDPISGHVSLFWYQQALGQGPEFLTYFQNEAQLDKSGLPSDRFFAERPEGSVSTLKIQRTQQEDSAVYLCASSLARGQGGNTEAFFGQGTRLTVV.

As DNA, the CDR3 is TGTGCCAGCAGTCCCGCCGGCACGGCGGCCAACGTCCTGACTTTC. Amino acid sequence: CASSPAGTAANVLTF. The chain employs TRBV27 and TRBJ2-6; D call uncertain. The CDR3 has 15 residues. Trimming left V 5 bases short and J 6 bases short, with 14 bases between. CDR1 and CDR2 (germline): MNHEY, SMNVEV (reference sequence).

This clonotype came up a few times. The V call is TRBV7-2, the J call TRBJ2-7; TRBD2 is a possible D gene (6 bases). The V gene lost 1 base and the J gene lost 1 base, with 11 bases spanning the gap. This CDR3 is built from 15 residues. CDR1 SGHTA and CDR2 FQGNSA come from the germline V gene. Here the CDR3 reads CASSLGGATSYEQYF. DNA of the CDR3: TGTGCCAGCAGCTTAGGCGGGGCAACTTCCTACGAGCAGTACTTC.

This clonotype was recorded many times. This chain links TRBV9 with TRBJ1-1; a weak D match, TRBD1 (5 bases). The germline CDR1 and CDR2 sequences are SGDLS and YYNGEE. This CDR3 spans 14 amino acids. Trimming removed 1 base from V and 5 bases from J, with 12 bases in between. The CDR3 loop reads CASSVSPEGTEAFF. The CDR3, as DNA: TGTGCCAGCAGCGTAAGCCCTGAGGGGACTGAAGCTTTCTTT.

This clonotype has just a few counts. V is TRBV12-3 or TRBV12-4 and J is TRBJ2-7, with no clear D. The V gene lost 7 bases and the J gene lost 4 bases, with 20 bases spanning the gap. The CDR3 consists of 15 residues. DNA of the CDR3: TGTGCCAGCAAGCTCGGGCACCCGGGCATTTACGAGCAGTACTTC. Its protein product is CASKLGHPGIYEQYF.

This clonotype was counted many times. The chain recombines TRBV12-3 or TRBV12-4 with TRBJ1-1; no reliable D call. The CDR3 has 14 amino acids. The V gene lost 4 bases and the J gene lost 4 bases, with 13 bases spanning the gap. For the CDR3, the DNA is TGTGCCAGCAGTTCCTTGACTAAGGGCACTGAAGCTTTCTTT. It translates to CASSSLTKGTEAFF.

The V gene is TRBV7-9, the J gene TRBJ2-7; TRBD1 might be the D (5 bases). CDR1 is SEHNR and CDR2 is FQNEAQ in the germline V gene (reference sequence). V lost 4 bases and J 2 bases, leaving 18 bases between the germline ends. The CDR3 length is 16 residues. In nucleotides, the CDR3 is TGTGCCAGCAGCTCCCAGGGCAGAGCCCTAACCTACGAGCAGTACTTC. Translated: CASSSQGRALTYEQYF.

The chain employs TRBV4-2 and TRBJ2-7, with 10 nucleotides matching TRBD2. With 1 base clipped from V and 1 base from J, the junction kept 7 bases outside the gene matches. The CDR3 spans 17 residues. Germline V lookup: CDR1 LGHNA, CDR2 YNFKEQ. CDR3 bases: TGTGCCAGCAGCCAAGGAGAGACTAGCGGGCTATCCTACGAGCAGTACTTC. It is translated as CASSQGETSGLSYEQYF.

This clonotype was counted ten times or more. The V call is TRBV7-2, the J call TRBJ2-6; D unclear. The germline CDR1 and CDR2 sequences are SGHTA and FQGNSA. The CDR3 is made up of 16 amino acids. V dropped 1 base and J dropped 3 bases, with 10 bases sitting between them. For the CDR3, the DNA is TGTGCCAGCAGCTTAGTTACCGCGTTTGGGGCCAACGTCCTGACTTTC. Its translation: CASSLVTAFGANVLTF.

This clonotype was observed at least ten times. V is TRBV7-9 and J is TRBJ2-7; 7 bases fit TRBD1. Germline CDR1 is SEHNR and CDR2 is FQNEAQ (reference sequence). This CDR3 has 15 residues. V shed 1 base and J 1 base; nucleotides not matched to a gene: 4. CDR3 DNA sequence: TGTGCCAGCAGCTTAGGACAGGGCTGGTCCTACGAGCAGTACTTC. It translates to CASSLGQGWSYEQYF.

There are a few counts of this clonotype. The chain employs TRBV12-3 or TRBV12-4 and TRBJ2-7, with D tentatively TRBD2 (7 bases). V gave up 6 bases and J gave up 0 bases, with 15 bases separating them. This CDR3 is 15 amino acids long. CDR3 sequence (DNA): TGTGCCAGCAGAAAATGGGGGGGGGCCTCCTACGAGCAGTACTTC. The encoded protein is CASRKWGGASYEQYF.